The 10 T cell receptor beta chains below come from one sample, sequenced in a study of PD-L1 blockade in urothelial cancer. Using immunoSEQ multiplex PCR, the repertoire was profiled, and TCRdb retains in-frame clones only, with some absent. The data contain around 32,000 clones, about nine tenths of them seen just once; the ten biggest clones take up around 3.6%. The sample in question was PBMCs, obtained around atezolizumab (anti-PD-L1) treatment. Receptor source: a man between 45 and 60 years old with urothelial cancer.

This clone was picked up one time. V gene TRBV27 combines with J gene TRBJ2-1, with 7 bases fitting TRBD2. CDR3 length: 13 amino acids. CDR1 MNHEY and CDR2 SMNVEV come from the germline V gene (reference sequence). V shed 8 bases and J 0 bases; nucleotides not matched to a gene: 1. The CDR3 sequence is CASGRGSYNEQFF. The CDR3 bases are TGTGCCAGCGGGAGGGGCTCCTACAATGAGCAGTTCTTC.

The gene calls are TRBV28 and TRBJ2-7, with 7 positions matching TRBD1. CDR3 size: 15 residues. With V trimmed by 4 bases and J by 8 bases, 14 bases remained unmatched. In germline, CDR1 is MDHEN, CDR2 SYDVKM. The CDR3 bases are TGTGCCAGCAGTTCCGGTGACAGGGAACTCCACAAGCAGTACTTC. Translation: CASSSGDRELHKQYF.

The V gene is TRBV28, the J gene TRBJ1-5, with 9 bases fitting TRBD1. Germline V lookup: CDR1 MDHEN, CDR2 SYDVKM. The CDR3 contains 14 residues. V was pared by 5 bases and J by 4 bases, with 3 bases of the junction left unmatched. The CDR3 reads CASSPGQGNQPQHF. CDR3 DNA: TGTGCCAGCAGTCCGGGACAGGGAAATCAGCCCCAGCATTTT.

This chain links TRBV19 with TRBJ2-3; the D gene is possibly TRBD1 (6 bases). The V gene's germline CDR1 is LNHDA and CDR2 SQIVND (reference sequence). V shed 5 bases and J shed 1 base, with 7 bases lying between them. The CDR3 has 13 amino acids. This chain's CDR3 is CASSSGGTDTQYF. DNA of the CDR3: TGTGCCAGTAGTTCAGGGGGCACAGATACGCAGTATTTT.

The rearrangement links TRBV27 to TRBJ2-3; D might be TRBD1 (6 bases). CDR1 is MNHEY, CDR2 SMNVEV, per germline (reference sequence). This CDR3 contains 13 residues. V was pared by 10 bases and J by 4 bases, with 15 bases between. The CDR3 reads CATALQGSDTQYF. The CDR3 DNA is TGTGCCACCGCCCTGCAGGGGTCAGATACGCAGTATTTT.

This clone was found a few times. The V call is TRBV7-2, the J call TRBJ1-2; D not resolved. Trimming stripped 2 bases from V and 8 bases from J, with 12 bases between. This CDR3 is 13 amino acids long. Germline lookup yields CDR1 SGHTA and CDR2 FQGNSA. The CDR3 loop is CASSLKTGAGYTF. CDR3 nucleotides: TGTGCCAGCAGCTTAAAAACGGGAGCCGGCTACACCTTC.

The chain links TRBV14 to TRBJ1-1; D is unresolved. Germline V gene lookup returns CDR1 SGHDN and CDR2 FVKESK. CDR3 length: 17 residues. The germline V and J ends were trimmed by 1 base and 0 bases, with 15 bases remaining between them. CDR3 DNA sequence: TGTGCCAGCAGCCAAGGGCTAGGAACGGTTTTGAACACTGAAGCTTTCTTT. The encoded protein is CASSQGLGTVLNTEAFF.

The chain couples TRBV18 to TRBJ2-7; 7 bases match TRBD1. The V and J ends lost 1 base and 4 bases, in that order; junction bases with no gene match: 4. The CDR3 consists of 14 residues. Germline assignment: CDR1 KGHSH and CDR2 LQKENI. This CDR3 is CASSPQGTAYEQYF. The CDR3 DNA sequence: TGTGCCAGCTCACCACAGGGGACAGCTTACGAGCAGTACTTC.

J is TRBJ2-1 and V is TRBV4-2; TRBD2 aligns across 13 bases. CDR1 and CDR2 (germline): LGHNA, YNFKEQ. The junction had 6 bases not matched to a gene; V was cut back by 6 bases and J by 7 bases. This CDR3 contains 15 residues. This chain's CDR3 is CASRPTSGGANEQFF. In nucleotides, the CDR3 is TGTGCCAGCAGACCCACTAGCGGGGGGGCGAATGAGCAGTTCTTC.

The chain links TRBV5-6 to TRBJ2-7, with 10 bases matching TRBD1. The germline V gene encodes CDR1 SGHDT and CDR2 YYEEEE. V trimming: 0 bases; J trimming: 3 bases; junction bases outside the gene matches: 6. This CDR3 is 16 amino acids long. In DNA form, the CDR3 reads TGTGCCAGCAGCTTGGGGGTTGGACAGGGGGTCTACGAGCAGTACTTC. As protein: CASSLGVGQGVYEQYF. Combining the CDR3 with reference TRBV5-6 and TRBJ2-7 gives the whole variable domain DAGVTQSPTHLIKTRGQQVTLRCSPKSGHDTVSWYQQALGQGPQFIFQYYEEEERQRGNFPDRFSGHQFPNYSSELNVNALLLGDSALYLCASSLGVGQGVYEQYFGPGTRLTVT.